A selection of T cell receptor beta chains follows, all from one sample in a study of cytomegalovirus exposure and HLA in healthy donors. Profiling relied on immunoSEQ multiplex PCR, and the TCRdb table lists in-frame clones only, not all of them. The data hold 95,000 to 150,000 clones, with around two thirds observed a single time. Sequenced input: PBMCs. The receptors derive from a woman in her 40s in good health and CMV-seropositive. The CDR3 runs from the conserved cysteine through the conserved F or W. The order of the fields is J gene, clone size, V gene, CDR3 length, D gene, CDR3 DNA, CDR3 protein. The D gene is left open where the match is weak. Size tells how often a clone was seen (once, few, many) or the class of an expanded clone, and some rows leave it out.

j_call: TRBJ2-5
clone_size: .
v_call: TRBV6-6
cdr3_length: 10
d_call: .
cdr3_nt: TGTGCCAGCAATAGGGGAACCCAGTACTTC
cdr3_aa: CASNRGTQYF

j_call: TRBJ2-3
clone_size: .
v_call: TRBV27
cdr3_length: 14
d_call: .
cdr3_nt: TGTGCCAGCAGTTCGGGGACTGGCTTAGATACGCAGTATTTT
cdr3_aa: CASSSGTGLDTQYF

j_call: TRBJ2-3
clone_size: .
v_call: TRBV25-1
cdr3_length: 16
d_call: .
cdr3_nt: TGTGCCAGCAGTGAATCCCCCAGCGGGCCCACAGATACGCAGTATTTT
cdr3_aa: CASSESPSGPTDTQYF

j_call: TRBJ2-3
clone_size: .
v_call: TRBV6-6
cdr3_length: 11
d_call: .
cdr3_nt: TGTGCCAGCAGCTTCGCAGATACGCAGTATTTT
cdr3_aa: CASSFADTQYF

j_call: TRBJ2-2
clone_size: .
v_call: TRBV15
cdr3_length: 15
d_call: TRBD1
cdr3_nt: TGTGCCACCAGCCGCGGACAGGGCACCACCGGGGAGCTGTTTTTT
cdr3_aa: CATSRGQGTTGELFF

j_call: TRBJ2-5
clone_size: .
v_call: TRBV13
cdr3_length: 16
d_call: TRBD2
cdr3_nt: TGTGCCAGCAGCTTATATAGACTAGCGGGAGGGGAGACCCAGTACTTC
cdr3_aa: CASSLYRLAGGETQYF

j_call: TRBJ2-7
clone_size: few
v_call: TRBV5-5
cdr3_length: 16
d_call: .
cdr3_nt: TGTGCCAGCAGCCTCGGGGGTAGCGGCTACTCCTACGAGCAGTACTTC
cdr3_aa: CASSLGGSGYSYEQYF

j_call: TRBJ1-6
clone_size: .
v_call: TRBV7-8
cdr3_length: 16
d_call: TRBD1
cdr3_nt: TGTGCCAGCAGCTTATCGACAGGGTCGACAAATTCACCCCTCCACTTT
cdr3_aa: CASSLSTGSTNSPLHF

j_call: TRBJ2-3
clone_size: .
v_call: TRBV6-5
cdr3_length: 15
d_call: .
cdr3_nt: TGTGCCAGCACCAGCATGGGGGGATTGGGAGATACGCAGTATTTT
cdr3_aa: CASTSMGGLGDTQYF

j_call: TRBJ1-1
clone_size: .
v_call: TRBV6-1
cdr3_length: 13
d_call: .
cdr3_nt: TGTGCCAGCAGTGAGTGGGTCAGGGCGGAAGCTTTCTTT
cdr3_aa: CASSEWVRAEAFF

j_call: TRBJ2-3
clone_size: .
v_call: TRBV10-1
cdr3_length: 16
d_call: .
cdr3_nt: TGCGCCAGCCATGCGAGCGGACCGTACCTCACAGATACGCAGTATTTT
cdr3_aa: CASHASGPYLTDTQYF

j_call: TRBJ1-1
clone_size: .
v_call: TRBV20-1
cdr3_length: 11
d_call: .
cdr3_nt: TGCAGTGCTAGAGCCTCTTCTGAAGCTTTCTTT
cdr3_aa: CSARASSEAFF

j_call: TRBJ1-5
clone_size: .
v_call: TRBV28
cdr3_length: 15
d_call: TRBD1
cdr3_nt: TGTGCCAGCAGCTCAGGGGGTGAGGGCAATCAGCCCCAGCATTTT
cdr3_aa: CASSSGGEGNQPQHF

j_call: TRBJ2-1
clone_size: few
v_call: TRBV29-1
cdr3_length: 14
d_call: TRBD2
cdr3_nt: TGCAGCGTTGAGCGGGGACTAGCGGCCAATGAGCAGTTCTTC
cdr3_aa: CSVERGLAANEQFF

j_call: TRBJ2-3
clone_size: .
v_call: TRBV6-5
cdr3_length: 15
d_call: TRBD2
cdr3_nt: TGTGCCAGCAGTCCCCGCGGGGGGACCAGAGATACGCAGTATTTT
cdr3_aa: CASSPRGGTRDTQYF

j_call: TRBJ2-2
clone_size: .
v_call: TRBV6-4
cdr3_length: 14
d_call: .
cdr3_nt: TGTGCCAGCAGTGTACAAGCAGCGACCGGGGAGCTGTTTTTT
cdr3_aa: CASSVQAATGELFF

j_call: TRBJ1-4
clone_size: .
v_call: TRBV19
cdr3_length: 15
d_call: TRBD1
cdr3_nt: TGTGCCAGTAGGGACAGGGCGATCTCTCCTGAAAAACTGTTTTTT
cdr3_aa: CASRDRAISPEKLFF

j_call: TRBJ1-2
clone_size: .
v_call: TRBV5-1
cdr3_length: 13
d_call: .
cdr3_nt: TGCGCCAGCAGCTTGACAGGGCTTCGTGGCTACACCTTC
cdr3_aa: CASSLTGLRGYTF

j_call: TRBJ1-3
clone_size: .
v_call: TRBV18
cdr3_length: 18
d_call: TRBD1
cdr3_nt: TGTGCCAGCTCACCCGGACAGGGTTTCTCTGCGACTGGAAACACCATATATTTT
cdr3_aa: CASSPGQGFSATGNTIYF

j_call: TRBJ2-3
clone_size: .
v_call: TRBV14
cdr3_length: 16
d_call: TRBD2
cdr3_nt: TGTGCCAGCAGCCTAGAACTAGCGGGGGGCGCAGATACGCAGTATTTT
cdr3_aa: CASSLELAGGADTQYF

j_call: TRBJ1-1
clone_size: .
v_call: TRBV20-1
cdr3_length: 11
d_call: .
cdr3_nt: TGCAGTGCTAGAGGTGAAGAGGGAGCTTTCTTT
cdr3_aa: CSARGEEGAFF

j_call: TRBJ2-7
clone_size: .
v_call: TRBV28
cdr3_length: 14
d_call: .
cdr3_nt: TGTGCCAGCATCAGTATCGACAGCTCCTACGAGCAGTACTTC
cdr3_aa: CASISIDSSYEQYF

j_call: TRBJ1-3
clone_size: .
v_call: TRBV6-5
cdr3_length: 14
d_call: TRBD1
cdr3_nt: TGTGCCAGCAGGGGGGACAGGGGGCTGAACACCATATATTTT
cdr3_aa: CASRGDRGLNTIYF

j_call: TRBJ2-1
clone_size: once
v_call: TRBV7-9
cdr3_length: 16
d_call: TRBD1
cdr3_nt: TGTGCCAGCAGCCCCATCGGGACAGGGGCCTACAATGAGCAGTTCTTC
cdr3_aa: CASSPIGTGAYNEQFF

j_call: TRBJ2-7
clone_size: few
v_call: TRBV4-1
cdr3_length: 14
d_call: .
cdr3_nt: TGCGCCAGCAGCCAAGAAACAGGGTTCTACGAGCAGTACTTC
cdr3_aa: CASSQETGFYEQYF

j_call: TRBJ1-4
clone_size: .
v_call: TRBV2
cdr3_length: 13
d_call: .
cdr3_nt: TGTGCCAGCAGTGATGGCTCTAATGAAAAACTGTTTTTT
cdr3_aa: CASSDGSNEKLFF

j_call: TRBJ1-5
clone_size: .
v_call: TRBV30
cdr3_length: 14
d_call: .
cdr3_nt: TGTGCCTGGAGTCCGCCCAGGGGTAGACAGCCCCAGCATTTT
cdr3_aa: CAWSPPRGRQPQHF

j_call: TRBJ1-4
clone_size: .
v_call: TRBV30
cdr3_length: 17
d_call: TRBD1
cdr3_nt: TGTGCCTGGAAGGGGGACAGGGTCTCTTCTACTAATGAAAAACTGTTTTTT
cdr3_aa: CAWKGDRVSSTNEKLFF

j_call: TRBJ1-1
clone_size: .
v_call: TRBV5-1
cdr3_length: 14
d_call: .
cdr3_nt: TGCGCCAGCAGCTTGGGATGGGGGGGCACTGAAGCTTTCTTT
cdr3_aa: CASSLGWGGTEAFF

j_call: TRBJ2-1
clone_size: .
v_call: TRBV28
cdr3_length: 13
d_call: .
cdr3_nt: TGTGCCAGCAGTTCTCAGTCCTACAATGAGCAGTTCTTC
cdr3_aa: CASSSQSYNEQFF

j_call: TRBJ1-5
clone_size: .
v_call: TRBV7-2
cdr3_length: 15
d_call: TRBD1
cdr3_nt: TGTGCCAGCAGCCCCAAGACAGGGAATGGGCAGCCCCAGCATTTT
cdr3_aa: CASSPKTGNGQPQHF

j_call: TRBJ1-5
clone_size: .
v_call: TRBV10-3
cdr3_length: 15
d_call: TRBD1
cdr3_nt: TGTGCCATCAGTCAGGGACAGGGGGGCAATCAGCCCCAGCATTTT
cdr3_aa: CAISQGQGGNQPQHF

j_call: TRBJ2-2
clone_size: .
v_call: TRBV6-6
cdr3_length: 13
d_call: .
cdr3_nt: TGTGCCAGCACTGGACAGTTCACCGGGGAGCTGTTTTTT
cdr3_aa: CASTGQFTGELFF

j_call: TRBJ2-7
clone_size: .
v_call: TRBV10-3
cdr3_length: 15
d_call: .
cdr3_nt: TGTGCCATCAGTGGAGAACTGTCCCAGGGGAGCGAGCAGTACTTC
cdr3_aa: CAISGELSQGSEQYF

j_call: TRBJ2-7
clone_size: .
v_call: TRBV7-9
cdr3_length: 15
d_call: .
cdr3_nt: TGTGCCAGCAGCTTAGAAACTACCCATACCTACGAGCAGTACTTC
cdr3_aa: CASSLETTHTYEQYF

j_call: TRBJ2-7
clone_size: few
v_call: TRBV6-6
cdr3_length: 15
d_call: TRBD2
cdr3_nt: TGTGCCAGCAGTTACTCGGGGCGGGGGGGCTTCGAGCAGTACTTC
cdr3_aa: CASSYSGRGGFEQYF

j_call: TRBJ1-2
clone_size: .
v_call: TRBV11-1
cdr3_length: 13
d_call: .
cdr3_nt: TGTGCCAGCAGCTTCGGGGTCGGCTATGGCTACACCTTC
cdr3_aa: CASSFGVGYGYTF

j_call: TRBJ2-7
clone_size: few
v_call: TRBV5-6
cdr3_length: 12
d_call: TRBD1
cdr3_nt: TGTGCCAGCAGAAGACAGGGTTACGAGCAGTACTTC
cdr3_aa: CASRRQGYEQYF

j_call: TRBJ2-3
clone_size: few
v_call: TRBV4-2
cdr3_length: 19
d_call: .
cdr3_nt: TGTGCCAGCAGCCAAGAGCTACTACCGGGACTTACTATGTCAGATACGCAGTATTTT
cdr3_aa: CASSQELLPGLTMSDTQYF

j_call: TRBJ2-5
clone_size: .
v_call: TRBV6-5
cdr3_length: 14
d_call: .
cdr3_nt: TGTGCCAGCAGTTTGAACGCCAGGGGCGAGACCCAGTACTTC
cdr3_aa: CASSLNARGETQYF

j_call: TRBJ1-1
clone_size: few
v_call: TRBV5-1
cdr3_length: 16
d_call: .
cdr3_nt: TGCGCCAGCAGCTTGGCCCCCGGGACACCGAACACTGAAGCTTTCTTT
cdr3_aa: CASSLAPGTPNTEAFF

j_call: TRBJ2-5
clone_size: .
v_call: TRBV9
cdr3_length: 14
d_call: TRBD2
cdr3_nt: TGTGCCAGCAGCGTAGGCGGGGGGCAAGAGACCCAGTACTTC
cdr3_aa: CASSVGGGQETQYF

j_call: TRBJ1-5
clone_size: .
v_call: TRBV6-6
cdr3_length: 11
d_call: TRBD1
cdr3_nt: TGTGCCAGCAGTACCGACAGGGAAGGGCATTTT
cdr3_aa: CASSTDREGHF

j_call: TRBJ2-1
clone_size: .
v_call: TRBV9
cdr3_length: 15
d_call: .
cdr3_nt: TGTGCCAGCAGCGTATCGACTAGTTACGGCAATGAGCAGTTCTTC
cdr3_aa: CASSVSTSYGNEQFF

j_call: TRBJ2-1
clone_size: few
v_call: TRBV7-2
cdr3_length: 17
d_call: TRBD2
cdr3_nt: TGTGCCAGCAGCTTTACCCCCGGACTAGGTCGGAACAATGAGCAGTTCTTC
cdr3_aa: CASSFTPGLGRNNEQFF

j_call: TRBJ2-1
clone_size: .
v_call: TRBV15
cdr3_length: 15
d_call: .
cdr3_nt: TGTGCCACCAGCAGACCCGAAACGGGAGTGAATGAGCAGTTCTTC
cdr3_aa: CATSRPETGVNEQFF

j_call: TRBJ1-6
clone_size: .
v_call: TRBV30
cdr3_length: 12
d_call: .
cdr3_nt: TGTGCCTGGAGTTACAGGGATTCACCCCTCCACTTT
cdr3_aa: CAWSYRDSPLHF

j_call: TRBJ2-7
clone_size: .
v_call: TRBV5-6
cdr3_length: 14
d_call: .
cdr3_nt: TGTGCCAGCAGCTCCAGGACTATCTCCTACGAGCAGTACTTC
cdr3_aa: CASSSRTISYEQYF

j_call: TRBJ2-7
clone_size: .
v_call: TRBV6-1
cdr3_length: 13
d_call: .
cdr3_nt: TGTGCCTCGAGTGCAGGGAAGAGTTACGAGCAGTACTTC
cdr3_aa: CASSAGKSYEQYF

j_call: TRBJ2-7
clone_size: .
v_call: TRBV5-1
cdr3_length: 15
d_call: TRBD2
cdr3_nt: TGCGCCAGCAGCTTGGTCGCGGGGGGGCCTAAGGAGCAGTACTTC
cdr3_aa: CASSLVAGGPKEQYF

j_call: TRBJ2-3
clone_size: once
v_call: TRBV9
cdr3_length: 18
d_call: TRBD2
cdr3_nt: TGTGCCAGCAGCGTAGCTCCTAGCGGGAGGGCCGGCACAGATACGCAGTATTTT
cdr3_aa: CASSVAPSGRAGTDTQYF

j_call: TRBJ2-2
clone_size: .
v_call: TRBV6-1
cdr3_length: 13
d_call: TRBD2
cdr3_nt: TGTGCCAGCAAGCGGGGCGACACCGGGGAGCTGTTTTTT
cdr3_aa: CASKRGDTGELFF

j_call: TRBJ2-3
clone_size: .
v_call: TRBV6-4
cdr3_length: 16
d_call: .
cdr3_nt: TGTGCCAGCAGTGAGTCGGGGTCAGCTAGCACAGATACGCAGTATTTT
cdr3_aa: CASSESGSASTDTQYF

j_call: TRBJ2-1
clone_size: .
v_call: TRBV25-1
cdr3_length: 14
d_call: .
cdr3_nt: TGTGCCAGCAGTGAAAACACAGGGACGGATGAGCAGTTCTTC
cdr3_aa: CASSENTGTDEQFF

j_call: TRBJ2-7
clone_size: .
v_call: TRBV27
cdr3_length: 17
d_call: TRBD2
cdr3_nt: TGTGCCAGCAGTTTCGCCCCGGGTAGCGGGAGTTCGTACGAGCAGTACTTC
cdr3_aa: CASSFAPGSGSSYEQYF

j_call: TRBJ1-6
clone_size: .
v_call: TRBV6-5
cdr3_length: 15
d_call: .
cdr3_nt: TGTGCCAGCACCCTAGGAGTGGAGTTGAATTCACCCCTCCACTTT
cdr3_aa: CASTLGVELNSPLHF

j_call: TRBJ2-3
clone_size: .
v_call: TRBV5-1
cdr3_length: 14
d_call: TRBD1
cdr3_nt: TGCGCCAGCAGACTACAGGGGGCATTAGATACGCAGTATTTT
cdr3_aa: CASRLQGALDTQYF

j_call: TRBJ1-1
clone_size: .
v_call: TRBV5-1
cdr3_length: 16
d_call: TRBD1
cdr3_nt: TGCGCCAGCAGCTTGGGAGGAGGGGGCCCCAACAGTGTAGCTTTCTTT
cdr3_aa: CASSLGGGGPNSVAFF

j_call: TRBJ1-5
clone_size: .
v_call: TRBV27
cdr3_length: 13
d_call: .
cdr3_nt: TGTGCCAGCAGTCTTGGGCCGAGGGAGCCCCAGCATTTT
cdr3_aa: CASSLGPREPQHF